This TCR beta chain derives from a study of naive and memory T cell subsets. Alpha and beta libraries were amplified separately from the second PCR onward. Effector memory cells were sorted as CD45RA-CD27-, EMRA cells as CD45RA+CD27-. An equimolar mix of two oligonucleotides served as the beta constant-region primer for TRBC1 and TRBC2. Ligated cDNA was amplified by four rounds of PCR with nested alpha and beta constant-region primers and SP2. TCRdb redid the calling of the UMI-ligation and nested PCR reads with MiXCR, one entry per CDR3 protein. Of tens of thousands of distinct CDR3 sequences listed, under 20% are singletons. This clonotype was observed a few times. This sequence originates from a human donor in good health. What was sequenced was effector memory CD4+ T cells from blood. Subset defined: effector memory, CD45RA- CD27-.

This chain's CDR3 is CASSLGAPNSPLHF. CDR3 nucleotides: TGTGCCAGCAGCTTAGGGGCCCCAAATTCACCCCTCCACTTT. V and J are TRBV7-8 and TRBJ1-6; no reliable D call. Germline V gene data show CDR1 as SGHVS and CDR2 as FQNEAQ. V was shortened by 1 base and J by 7 bases, with 8 bases between the two germline ends. The CDR3 is 14 amino acids.